The 9 T cell receptor beta chains given below trace back to one sample, sequenced in a study of OX40 agonist ivuxolimab in advanced cancers. The data were produced by immunoSEQ multiplex PCR, yet TCRdb's version contains in-frame clones alone and is incomplete. The sample carries about 79,000 clones, 70% to 85% recorded once. The starting material was CD4+ or CD8+ T cells sorted from blood, obtained in a trial of the OX40 agonist ivuxolimab. Receptor source: an adult with an advanced solid tumor such as melanoma, head and neck, liver or kidney cancer.

This chain joins TRBV29-1 and TRBJ2-5; perhaps TRBD1 as D (6 bases). There are 14 residues in the CDR3. Trimming cost V 2 bases and J 1 base, with 11 bases left between them. Germline V gives CDR1 SQVTM, CDR2 ANQGSEA. CDR3 DNA sequence: TGCAGCGTTGAACCCGCAGGGGTCCAAGAGACCCAGTACTTC. Its translation: CSVEPAGVQETQYF.

The chain couples TRBV15 to TRBJ2-3; D is tentatively TRBD1 or TRBD2 (5 bases each). The ends were cut back, 3 bases at V and 2 bases at J, with 9 bases in the middle. The germline V gene has CDR1 LNHNV and CDR2 YYDKDF (reference sequence). CDR3 length: 14 amino acids. The CDR3 region has the DNA TGTGCCACCAGCAGTGGGACCCTCACAGATACGCAGTATTTT. This gives the protein CATSSGTLTDTQYF. Variable domain in full (rest from reference TRBV15 and TRBJ2-3): DAMVIQNPRYQVTQFGKPVTLSCSQTLNHNVMYWYQQKSSQAPKLLFHYYDKDFNNEADTPDNFQSRRPNTSFCFLDIRSPGLGDTAMYLCATSSGTLTDTQYFGPGTRLTVL.

There are a few counts of this clone. The V call is TRBV27, the J call TRBJ1-2; D not resolved. CDR1 and CDR2 (germline): MNHEY, SMNVEV (reference sequence). The CDR3 sequence is 13 residues long. V was trimmed by 1 base and J by 5 bases, leaving 8 bases between them. The CDR3 protein is CASSLFGTYGYTF. CDR3 nucleotides: TGTGCCAGCAGTTTATTCGGTACTTATGGCTACACCTTC.

The chain is built from TRBV5-1 and TRBJ2-7; TRBD2 matches at 8 bases. V gave up 1 base and J gave up 2 bases; unmatched junction bases: 2. This CDR3 has 14 residues. Germline-derived CDR1 and CDR2 are SGHRS and YFSETQ. This chain's CDR3 is CASSLTSGTYEQYF. The CDR3 region has the DNA TGCGCCAGCAGCTTGACTAGCGGAACCTACGAGCAGTACTTC.

The chain combines TRBV6-5 with TRBJ2-7; D gene uncertain. Per the germline V gene, CDR1 is MNHEY and CDR2 is SVGAGI. The CDR3 length is 15 residues. V lost 2 bases and J 2 bases, leaving 13 bases between the germline ends. CDR3 sequence reads: CASSYPQPRAYEQYF. The CDR3 coding sequence is TGTGCCAGCAGTTACCCACAACCCCGGGCCTACGAGCAGTACTTC.

The V gene is TRBV5-6, the J gene TRBJ1-4, with TRBD1 matching 7 bases. V gave up 2 bases and J gave up 7 bases; unmatched junction bases: 5. CDR1 SGHDT and CDR2 YYEEEE come from the germline V gene. The CDR3 spans 14 residues. CDR3 residues: CASSLTGAIEKLFF. The CDR3 DNA reads TGTGCCAGCAGCTTAACAGGGGCAATTGAAAAACTGTTTTTT.

The chain couples TRBV5-1 to TRBJ2-1; the D gene is possibly TRBD2 (6 bases). Trimming took 4 bases from V and 4 from J, leaving 9 bases between them. The CDR3 totals 13 residues. Germline loops: CDR1 SGHRS, CDR2 YFSETQ. The CDR3 DNA reads as TGCGCCAGCAGCCGGGAGAGGTACAATGAGCAGTTCTTC. Translation: CASSRERYNEQFF.

This chain connects TRBV2 to TRBJ2-5, with 7 bases that match TRBD2. Per the germline V gene, CDR1 is SNHLY and CDR2 is FYNNEI. CDR3 length: 17 amino acids. The ends lost 7 bases at V and 1 base at J; junction bases unmatched: 15. The CDR3 region has the DNA TGTGCCAGCATGGTAATGGTCGCTAGCGGCCTCCAAGAGACCCAGTACTTC. Amino acid sequence: CASMVMVASGLQETQYF.

The V and J genes are TRBV6-6 and TRBJ1-4; D remains ambiguous. This CDR3 spans 13 amino acids. V lost 6 bases, J lost 3 bases, and 8 bases lay in between. Germline CDR1 is MNHNY and CDR2 is SVGAGI (reference sequence). The CDR3 sequence: CASRDGSNEKLFF. The CDR3 DNA follows: TGTGCCAGCAGAGACGGTTCTAATGAAAAACTGTTTTTT.